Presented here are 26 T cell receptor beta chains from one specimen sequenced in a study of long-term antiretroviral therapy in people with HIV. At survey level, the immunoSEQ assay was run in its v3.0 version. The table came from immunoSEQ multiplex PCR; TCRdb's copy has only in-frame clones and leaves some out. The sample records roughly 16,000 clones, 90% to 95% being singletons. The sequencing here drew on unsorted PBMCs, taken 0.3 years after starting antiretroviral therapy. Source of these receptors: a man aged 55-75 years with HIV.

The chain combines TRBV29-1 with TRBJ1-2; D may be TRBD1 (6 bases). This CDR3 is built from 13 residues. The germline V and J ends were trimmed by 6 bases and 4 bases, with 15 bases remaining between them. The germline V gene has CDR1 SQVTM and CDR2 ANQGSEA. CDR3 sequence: CSVSRGRGYGYTF. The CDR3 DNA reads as TGCAGCGTCTCCCGGGGGCGAGGCTATGGCTACACCTTC.

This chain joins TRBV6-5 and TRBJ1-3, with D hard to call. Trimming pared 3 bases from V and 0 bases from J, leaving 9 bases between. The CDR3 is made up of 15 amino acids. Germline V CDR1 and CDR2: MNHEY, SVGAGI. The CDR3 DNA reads TGTGCCAGCAGTTATGGGATGAGCTCTGGAAACACCATATATTTT. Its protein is CASSYGMSSGNTIYF.

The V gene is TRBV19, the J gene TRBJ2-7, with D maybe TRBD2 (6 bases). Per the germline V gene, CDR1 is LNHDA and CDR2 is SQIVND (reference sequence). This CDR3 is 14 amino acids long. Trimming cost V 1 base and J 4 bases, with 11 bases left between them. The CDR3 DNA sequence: TGTGCCAGTAGTATAGGGCCAGGGAGGTACGAGCAGTACTTC. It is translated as CASSIGPGRYEQYF.

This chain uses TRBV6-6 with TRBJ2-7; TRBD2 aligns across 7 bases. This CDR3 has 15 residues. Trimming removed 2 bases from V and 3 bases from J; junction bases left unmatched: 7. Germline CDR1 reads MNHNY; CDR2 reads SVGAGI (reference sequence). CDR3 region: CASSYGGGGGYEQYF. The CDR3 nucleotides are TGTGCCAGCAGTTACGGGGGGGGAGGTGGCTACGAGCAGTACTTC.

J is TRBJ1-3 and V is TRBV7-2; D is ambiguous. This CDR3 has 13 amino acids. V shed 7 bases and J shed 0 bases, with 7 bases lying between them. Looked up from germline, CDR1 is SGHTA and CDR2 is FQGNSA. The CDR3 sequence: CASTTFSGNTIYF. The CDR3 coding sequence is TGTGCCAGCACCACTTTCTCTGGAAACACCATATATTTT. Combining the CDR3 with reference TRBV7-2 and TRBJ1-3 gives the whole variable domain GAGVSQSPSNKVTEKGKDVELRCDPISGHTALYWYRQSLGQGLEFLIYFQGNSAPDKSGLPSDRFSAERTGGSVSTLTIQRTQQEDSAVYLCASTTFSGNTIYFGEGSWLTVV.

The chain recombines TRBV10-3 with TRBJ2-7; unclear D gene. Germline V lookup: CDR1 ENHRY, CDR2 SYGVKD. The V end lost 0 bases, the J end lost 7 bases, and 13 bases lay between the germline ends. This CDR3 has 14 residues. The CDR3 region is CAISESSGLWEQYF. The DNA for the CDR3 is TGTGCCATCAGTGAGTCGAGTGGGTTGTGGGAGCAGTACTTC.

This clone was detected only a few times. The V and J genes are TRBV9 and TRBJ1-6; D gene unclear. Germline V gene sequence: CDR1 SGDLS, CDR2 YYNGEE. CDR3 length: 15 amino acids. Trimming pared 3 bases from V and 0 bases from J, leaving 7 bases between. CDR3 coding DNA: TGTGCCAGCAGCGGCGGGAGCTCCTATAATTCACCCCTCCACTTT. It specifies CASSGGSSYNSPLHF. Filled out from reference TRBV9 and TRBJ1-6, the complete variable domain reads DSGVTQTPKHLITATGQRVTLRCSPRSGDLSVYWYQQSLDQGLQFLIQYYNGEERAKGNILERFSAQQFPDLHSELNLSSLELGDSALYFCASSGGSSYNSPLHFGNGTRLTVT.

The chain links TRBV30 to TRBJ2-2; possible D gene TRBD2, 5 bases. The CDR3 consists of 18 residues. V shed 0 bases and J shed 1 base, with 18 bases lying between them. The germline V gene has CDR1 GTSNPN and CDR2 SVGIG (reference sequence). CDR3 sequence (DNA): TGTGCCTGGAGTGTATTTGTGGCGGGCTGGGGGAACACCGGGGAGCTGTTTTTT. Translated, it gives CAWSVFVAGWGNTGELFF. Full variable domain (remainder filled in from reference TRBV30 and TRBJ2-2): SQTIHQWPATLVQPVGSPLSLECTVEGTSNPNLYWYRQAAGRGLQLLFYSVGIGQISSEVPQNLSASRPQDRQFILSSKKLLLSDSGFYLCAWSVFVAGWGNTGELFFGEGSRLTVL.

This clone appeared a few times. The CDR3 here is CASSGGTGSYQPQHF. The CDR3 bases are TGTGCCAGCAGTGGTGGGACAGGGAGTTATCAGCCCCAGCATTTT. V and J are TRBV6-1 and TRBJ1-5, with 9 bases aligning to TRBD1. The CDR3 is made up of 15 amino acids. Germline loops: CDR1 MNHNS, CDR2 SASEGT. V was clipped by 4 bases and J by 5 bases; unmatched bases: 6.

CDR3 amino acids: CASSFDKDSDTQYF. The CDR3 DNA is TGTGCCAGCAGCTTTGATAAAGATTCCGATACGCAGTATTTT. The chain employs TRBV7-3 and TRBJ2-3, with D unclear. The CDR3 runs to 14 residues. Trimming removed 3 bases at V and 6 bases at J, with 13 bases between. In germline, CDR1 is SGHTA, CDR2 FQGTGA.

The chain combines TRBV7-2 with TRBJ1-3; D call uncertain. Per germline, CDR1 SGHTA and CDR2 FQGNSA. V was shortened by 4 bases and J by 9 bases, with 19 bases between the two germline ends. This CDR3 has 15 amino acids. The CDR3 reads CASSSQEYGVSTIYF. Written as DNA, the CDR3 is TGTGCCAGCAGCTCTCAGGAATACGGGGTTAGCACCATATATTTT.

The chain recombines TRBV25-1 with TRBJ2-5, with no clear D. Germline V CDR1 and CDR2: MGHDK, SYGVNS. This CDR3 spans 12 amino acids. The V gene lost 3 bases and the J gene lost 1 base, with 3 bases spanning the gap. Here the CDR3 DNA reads TGTGCCAGCAGTGACCCCCAAGAGACCCAGTACTTC. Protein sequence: CASSDPQETQYF.

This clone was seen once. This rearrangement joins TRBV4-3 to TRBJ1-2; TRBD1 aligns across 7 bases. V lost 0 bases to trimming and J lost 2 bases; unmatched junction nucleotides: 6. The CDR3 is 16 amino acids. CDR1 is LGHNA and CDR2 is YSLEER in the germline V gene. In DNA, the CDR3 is TGCGCCAGCAGCCAAGATTCGGACAGGAGAAACTATGGCTACACCTTC. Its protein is CASSQDSDRRNYGYTF.

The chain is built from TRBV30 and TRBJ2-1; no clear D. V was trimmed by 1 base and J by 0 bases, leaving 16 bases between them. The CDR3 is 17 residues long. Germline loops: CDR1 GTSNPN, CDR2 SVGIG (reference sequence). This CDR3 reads CAWSGLEKVDSYNEQFF. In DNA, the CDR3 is TGTGCCTGGAGTGGCCTGGAAAAGGTTGACTCCTACAATGAGCAGTTCTTC.

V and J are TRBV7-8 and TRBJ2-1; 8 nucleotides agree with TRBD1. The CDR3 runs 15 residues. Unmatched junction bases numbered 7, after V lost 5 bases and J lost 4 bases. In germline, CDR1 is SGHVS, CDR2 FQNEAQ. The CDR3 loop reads CASSPRTGRYNEQFF. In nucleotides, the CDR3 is TGTGCCAGCAGCCCTAGGACAGGGAGATACAATGAGCAGTTCTTC.

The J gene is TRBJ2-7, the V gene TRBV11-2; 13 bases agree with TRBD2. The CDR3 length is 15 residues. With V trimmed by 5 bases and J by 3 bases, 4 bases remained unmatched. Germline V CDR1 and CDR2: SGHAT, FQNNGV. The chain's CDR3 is CASSPGTSGNYEQYF. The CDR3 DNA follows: TGTGCCAGCAGCCCCGGGACTAGCGGGAACTACGAGCAGTACTTC.

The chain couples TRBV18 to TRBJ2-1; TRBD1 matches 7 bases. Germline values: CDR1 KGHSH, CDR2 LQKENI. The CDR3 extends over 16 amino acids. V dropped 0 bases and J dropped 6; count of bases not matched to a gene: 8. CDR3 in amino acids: CASSPPSTGFSNEQFF. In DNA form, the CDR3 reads TGTGCCAGCTCACCACCGTCGACAGGGTTCTCCAATGAGCAGTTCTTC.

The CDR3 bases are TGTGCCAGTAGGGCTCGGAGGGAGCGTCCGTACGAGCAGTACTTC. Protein sequence: CASRARRERPYEQYF. This chain uses TRBV19 with TRBJ2-7; possible D gene TRBD2, 6 bases. Germline V gives CDR1 LNHDA, CDR2 SQIVND (reference sequence). The CDR3 is made up of 15 amino acids. The V end was cut by 6 bases, the J end by 4 bases, with 19 bases between.

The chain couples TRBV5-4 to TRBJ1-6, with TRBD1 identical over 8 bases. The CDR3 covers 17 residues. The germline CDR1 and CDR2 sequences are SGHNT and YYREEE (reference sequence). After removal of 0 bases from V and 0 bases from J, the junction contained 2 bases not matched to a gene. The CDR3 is CASSLAGGDSYNSPLHF. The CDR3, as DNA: TGTGCCAGCAGCTTGGCAGGGGGCGACTCCTATAATTCACCCCTCCACTTT.

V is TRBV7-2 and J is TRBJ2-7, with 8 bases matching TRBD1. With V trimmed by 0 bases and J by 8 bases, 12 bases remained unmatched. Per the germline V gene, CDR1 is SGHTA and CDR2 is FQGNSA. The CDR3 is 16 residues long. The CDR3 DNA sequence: TGTGCCAGCAGCTTAGCGCATGGGACAGGCCCCCTTAAGCAGTACTTC. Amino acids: CASSLAHGTGPLKQYF.

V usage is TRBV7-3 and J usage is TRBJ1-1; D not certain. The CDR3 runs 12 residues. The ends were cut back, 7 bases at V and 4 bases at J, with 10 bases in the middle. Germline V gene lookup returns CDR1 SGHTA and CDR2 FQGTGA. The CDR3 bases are TGTGCCAGCAAAGGGTCGAGCACTGAAGCTTTCTTT. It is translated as CASKGSSTEAFF.

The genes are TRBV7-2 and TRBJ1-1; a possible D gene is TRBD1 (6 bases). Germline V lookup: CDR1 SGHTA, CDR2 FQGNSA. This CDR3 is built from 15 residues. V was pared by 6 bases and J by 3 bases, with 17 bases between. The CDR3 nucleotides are TGTGCCAGCAGGTTTGGGGGGGGCGGCCACACTGAAGCTTTCTTT. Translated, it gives CASRFGGGGHTEAFF.

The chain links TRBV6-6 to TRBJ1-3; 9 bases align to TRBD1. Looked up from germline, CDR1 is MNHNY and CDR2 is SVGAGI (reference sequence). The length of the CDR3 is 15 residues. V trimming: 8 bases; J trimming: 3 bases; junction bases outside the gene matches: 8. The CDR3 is CASGPTGGRGNTIYF. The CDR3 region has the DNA TGTGCCAGCGGACCAACAGGGGGCCGTGGAAACACCATATATTTT.

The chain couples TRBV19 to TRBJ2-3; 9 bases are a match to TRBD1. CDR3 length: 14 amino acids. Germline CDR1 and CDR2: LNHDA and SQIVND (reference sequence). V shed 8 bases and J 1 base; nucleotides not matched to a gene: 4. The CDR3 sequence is CASSRDRGTDTQYF. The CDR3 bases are TGTGCCAGTTCCCGGGACAGGGGCACAGATACGCAGTATTTT. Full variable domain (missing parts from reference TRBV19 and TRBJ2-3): DGGITQSPKYLFRKEGQNVTLSCEQNLNHDAMYWYRQDPGQGLRLIYYSQIVNDFQKGDIAEGYSVSREKKESFPLTVTSAQKNPTAFYLCASSRDRGTDTQYFGPGTRLTVL.

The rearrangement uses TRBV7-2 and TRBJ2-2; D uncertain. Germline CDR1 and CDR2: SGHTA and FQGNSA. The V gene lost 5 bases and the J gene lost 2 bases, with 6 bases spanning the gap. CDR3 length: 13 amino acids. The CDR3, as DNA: TGTGCCAGCAGCCTTCTTAACACCGGGGAGCTGTTTTTT. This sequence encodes CASSLLNTGELFF.

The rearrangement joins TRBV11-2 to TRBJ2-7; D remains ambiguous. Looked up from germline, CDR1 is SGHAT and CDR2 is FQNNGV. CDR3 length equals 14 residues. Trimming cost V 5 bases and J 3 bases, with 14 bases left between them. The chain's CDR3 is CASSPSGFLYEQYF. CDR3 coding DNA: TGTGCCAGCAGCCCTAGTGGGTTCCTCTACGAGCAGTACTTC.